This is a list of T cell receptor beta chains from one sample in a study of cytomegalovirus exposure and HLA in healthy donors. The method was immunoSEQ multiplex PCR; TCRdb's version includes in-frame clones alone and lacks a portion of them. The sample has about 130,000 clones, just over 70% seen once. Sequenced material: PBMCs. The receptors stem from a woman aged 55-75 years in good health and CMV-seropositive. Each CDR3 is given with its conserved first and last residue. The D gene is left open where the match is weak. Clone size is shown for a subset of rows, as once, few, many or a class of expanded clone.

TRBD1	TRBV6-1	few	TRBJ2-3	14	CASSPGQPTDTQYF	TGTGCCAGCAGCCCGGGACAGCCCACAGATACGCAGTATTTT
-	TRBV7-8	few	TRBJ2-7	15	CASSLDAGTTYEQYF	TGTGCCAGCAGCTTAGATGCGGGGACCACCTACGAGCAGTACTTC
TRBD1	TRBV6-1	-	TRBJ2-7	15	CASSDRQGASYEQYF	TGTGCCAGCAGTGACAGACAGGGGGCTTCCTACGAGCAGTACTTC
TRBD1	TRBV5-6	few	TRBJ1-1	16	CASSTRDRGGNTEAFF	TGTGCCAGCAGCACCCGGGACAGGGGGGGCAACACTGAAGCTTTCTTT
TRBD1	TRBV19	few	TRBJ1-5	16	CASSTLEGASNQPQHF	TGTGCCAGTAGTACGCTTGAGGGGGCTAGCAATCAGCCCCAGCATTTT
TRBD1	TRBV7-9	-	TRBJ2-2	15	CASSWGQGNTGELFF	TGTGCCAGCAGCTGGGGACAGGGTAACACCGGGGAGCTGTTTTTT
TRBD1	TRBV4-1	few	TRBJ1-3	17	CASSQVGTALSGNTIYF	TGCGCCAGCAGCCAAGTGGGGACAGCCCTCTCTGGAAACACCATATATTTT
-	TRBV10-3	-	TRBJ2-1	13	CAIRGGASNEQFF	TGTGCCATCAGGGGGGGGGCCAGCAATGAGCAGTTCTTC
-	TRBV7-6	-	TRBJ2-2	15	CASSTHMGRGGELFF	TGTGCCAGCAGCACACATATGGGTAGGGGCGGGGAGCTGTTTTTT
-	TRBV5-1	-	TRBJ2-3	18	CASSLEEGGLPSTDTQYF	TGCGCCAGCAGCTTGGAGGAGGGGGGGCTCCCTAGCACAGATACGCAGTATTTT
TRBD1	TRBV7-6	many	TRBJ2-5	16	CASSEGAGGGSETQYF	TGTGCCAGCAGCGAAGGGGCAGGGGGTGGTTCGGAGACCCAGTACTTC
TRBD1	TRBV6-1	-	TRBJ2-7	14	CASRVERDSHEQYF	TGTGCCAGCAGGGTAGAACGGGACAGCCACGAGCAGTACTTC
TRBD1	TRBV7-9	-	TRBJ2-7	12	CASDRGTYEQYF	TGTGCCAGCGACAGGGGAACCTACGAGCAGTACTTC
-	TRBV9	-	TRBJ1-3	16	CASSVDPLSEGNTIYF	TGTGCCAGCAGCGTAGACCCCCTATCCGAGGGAAACACCATATATTTT
-	TRBV7-3	-	TRBJ2-5	15	CASSPMGGGRETQYF	TGTGCCAGCAGCCCGATGGGAGGGGGTAGAGAGACCCAGTACTTC
-	TRBV6-5	-	TRBJ1-1	14	CASRKQGMNTEAFF	TGTGCCAGCAGGAAACAGGGAATGAACACTGAAGCTTTCTTT
TRBD2	TRBV2	-	TRBJ2-1	16	CASSAMRGGYDNEQFF	TGTGCCAGCAGTGCCATGCGGGGGGGCTACGACAATGAGCAGTTCTTC
TRBD2	TRBV5-4	-	TRBJ2-1	16	CASSSPGLAGGGEQFF	TGTGCCAGCAGCTCCCCGGGACTAGCGGGGGGGGGTGAGCAGTTCTTC
-	TRBV5-1	-	TRBJ2-3	14	CASRSGDGTDTQYF	TGCGCCAGCAGGTCAGGGGATGGCACAGATACGCAGTATTTT
TRBD2	TRBV5-8	-	TRBJ2-1	15	CASSPGLAGAGEQFF	TGTGCCAGCAGCCCCGGACTAGCGGGGGCAGGTGAGCAGTTCTTC
TRBD1	TRBV10-1	few	TRBJ1-1	15	CASSETGQPNTEAFF	TGCGCCAGCAGTGAGACGGGACAGCCTAACACTGAAGCTTTCTTT
-	TRBV11-2	-	TRBJ1-1	13	CASSWSRGTEAFF	TGTGCCAGCAGCTGGTCACGGGGCACTGAAGCTTTCTTT
TRBD1	TRBV5-1	-	TRBJ1-2	14	CASSPTGGDYGYTF	TGCGCCAGCAGCCCCACAGGGGGTGACTATGGCTACACCTTC
-	TRBV6-5	-	TRBJ1-4	12	CASGQGGEKLFF	TGTGCCAGCGGCCAGGGCGGTGAAAAACTGTTTTTT
TRBD1	TRBV15	-	TRBJ1-2	16	CATSRLGQASNYGYTF	TGTGCCACCAGCCGACTCGGACAGGCCTCTAACTATGGCTACACCTTC
-	TRBV10-2	-	TRBJ1-3	14	CASSDEGGMYTIYF	TGCGCCAGCAGCGACGAGGGGGGGATGTACACCATATATTTT
-	TRBV13	-	TRBJ1-1	15	CASSPAAGMNTEAFF	TGTGCCAGCAGCCCCGCGGCAGGGATGAACACTGAAGCTTTCTTT
TRBD1	TRBV14	-	TRBJ1-1	13	CASSVLQGTEAFF	TGTGCCAGCAGCGTGCTACAGGGGACTGAAGCTTTCTTT
-	TRBV6-5	-	TRBJ1-3	13	CASGVDSPNTIYF	TGTGCCAGCGGGGTCGACAGCCCAAACACCATATATTTT
-	TRBV6-1	-	TRBJ1-4	11	CASSDTPELFF	TGTGCCAGCAGTGATACACCTGAACTGTTTTTT
-	TRBV18	-	TRBJ1-2	13	CASSPAGPGGYTF	TGTGCCAGCTCACCGGCGGGGCCGGGGGGCTACACCTTC
-	TRBV9	-	TRBJ1-3	15	CASSVHLGAGNTIYF	TGTGCCAGCAGCGTACACCTGGGCGCTGGAAACACCATATATTTT
-	TRBV2	few	TRBJ1-6	15	CASGPIRGKDSPLHF	TGTGCCAGCGGCCCGATAAGGGGGAAGGATTCACCCCTCCACTTT
-	TRBV2	-	TRBJ1-6	13	CASKRSNNSPLHF	TGTGCCAGCAAGCGCAGTAATAATTCACCCCTCCACTTT
-	TRBV4-1	-	TRBJ1-1	14	CASSQLSEGTEAFF	TGCGCCAGCAGCCAGTTATCGGAGGGCACTGAAGCTTTCTTT